Listed below are T cell receptor beta chains from one sample, sequenced in a study of cytomegalovirus exposure and HLA in healthy donors. TCRdb's table, derived via immunoSEQ multiplex PCR, lists solely in-frame clones and lacks some. The sample comprises 150,000 to 200,000 clones, approximately 59% of which are singletons, and around 2.9% rests with the top ten. The sequenced sample consisted of PBMCs. The receptors come from a man in his forties in good health and CMV-seronegative. CDR3s include the opening cysteine and the closing phenylalanine or tryptophan. D genes are given only for firm matches. Rows give clone size only sometimes, using once, few, many, or a class for an expanded clone.

J	D	V	size	DNA	CDR3
TRBJ1-6	TRBD1	TRBV7-9	few	TGTGCCAGCAGCCCCGAGACAGGGGGCCTTTCACCCCTCCACTTT	CASSPETGGLSPLHF
TRBJ1-2	TRBD1	TRBV19	NA	TGTGCCAGTACCCCGACAGGGGGGAACTATGGCTACACCTTC	CASTPTGGNYGYTF
TRBJ2-5	TRBD2	TRBV18	NA	TGTGCCAGCTCCCAGACTAGCGGGGCCCAAGAGACCCAGTACTTC	CASSQTSGAQETQYF
TRBJ1-5	TRBD1	TRBV28	NA	TGTGCCAGCACCGGACGCAGGGGGGTCAATCAGCCCCAGCATTTT	CASTGRRGVNQPQHF
TRBJ2-2	TRBD2	TRBV6-5	NA	TGTGCCAGCAACAGACTAGCGGGACACACCGGGGAGCTGTTTTTT	CASNRLAGHTGELFF
TRBJ2-1	TRBD2	TRBV10-3	NA	TGTGCCATCAGTGGCCCGACTAGCGAAAATGAGCAGTTCTTC	CAISGPTSENEQFF
TRBJ1-4	NA	TRBV5-4	few	TGTGCCAGCAGCTTGTACGCAGGGGTGAATGAAAAACTGTTTTTT	CASSLYAGVNEKLFF
TRBJ1-3	NA	TRBV14	NA	TGTGCCAGCAGCCAGATTTTGTTTGTGAAGGGAGGTGGAAACACCATATATTTT	CASSQILFVKGGGNTIYF
TRBJ2-7	NA	TRBV2	once	TGTGCCAGCACCGAGGAACGGGGTTCCTACGAGCAGTACTTC	CASTEERGSYEQYF
TRBJ1-1	TRBD1	TRBV6-1	NA	TGTGCCAGCAGTGTCGACAGGGACACTGAAGCTTTCTTT	CASSVDRDTEAFF
TRBJ1-3	NA	TRBV6-5	NA	TGTGCCAGCACCCACGAGGGGGGGCGTGGAAACACCATATATTTT	CASTHEGGRGNTIYF
TRBJ1-5	NA	TRBV18	NA	TGTGCCAGCCGTGGACAGTCAAGCAATCAGCCCCAGCATTTT	CASRGQSSNQPQHF
TRBJ2-1	NA	TRBV7-9	NA	TGTGCCAGCAGCCATAACTATCCAGCGAGAGGCTCCTACAATGAGCAGTTCTTC	CASSHNYPARGSYNEQFF
TRBJ1-1	NA	TRBV19	NA	TGTGCCAGTAGTATCCCGGGCACTGAAGCTTTCTTT	CASSIPGTEAFF
TRBJ2-4	NA	TRBV15	NA	TGTGCCACCAGCAGAGAGGAGGGGGGGGAATACTTC	CATSREEGGEYF
TRBJ2-7	NA	TRBV18	NA	TGTGCCAGCTCACCGGCCAGGGAGGACGAGCAGTACTTC	CASSPAREDEQYF
TRBJ1-5	NA	TRBV19	NA	TGTGCCAGTAGCCTTAGGGCAGGAGACCCCGCGGGCCAGCCCCAGCATTTT	CASSLRAGDPAGQPQHF
TRBJ2-1	TRBD2	TRBV4-1	NA	TGCGCCAGCAGCCAAGATTTCGCGGGAGGGCGGAATGAGCAGTTCTTC	CASSQDFAGGRNEQFF
TRBJ1-4	NA	TRBV19	many	TGTGCCAGTAGTATTTCCGGTACAACTAATGAAAAACTGTTTTTT	CASSISGTTNEKLFF
TRBJ2-5	NA	TRBV11-2	NA	TGTGCCAGCAGCTCAAACGGGGAAAGTAGTGAGACCCAGTACTTC	CASSSNGESSETQYF
TRBJ1-5	TRBD1	TRBV2	NA	TGTGCCAGCAGTGTGGACAGGGGTGGCAATCAGCCCCAGCATTTT	CASSVDRGGNQPQHF
TRBJ2-1	TRBD2	TRBV2	few	TGTGCCAGCAGTGAGGCTAGCGGGGGTTACAATGAGCAGTTCTTC	CASSEASGGYNEQFF
TRBJ2-1	NA	TRBV10-3	NA	TGTGCCATGGGGACTGGCCATGACAATGAGCAGTTCTTC	CAMGTGHDNEQFF
TRBJ1-5	NA	TRBV4-2	once	TGTGCCAGCAGCCAAGGAGGGGGTGAGCCCCAGCATTTT	CASSQGGGEPQHF
TRBJ2-7	NA	TRBV11-2	NA	TGTGCCAGCAGCTTAGATCCCCAGGGTTCGTTGTCCTACGAGCAGTACTTC	CASSLDPQGSLSYEQYF
TRBJ2-2	NA	TRBV27	few	TGTGCCAGCAGTTTCAACAGGGTATCGAACACCGGGGAGCTGTTTTTT	CASSFNRVSNTGELFF
TRBJ2-1	TRBD1	TRBV7-8	NA	TGTGCCAGCAGCGTAACAGGGGGCACCTACAATGAGCAGTTCTTC	CASSVTGGTYNEQFF
TRBJ2-1	TRBD1	TRBV27	NA	TGTGCCAGCAGTACCGGGACAGCCTACAATGAGCAGTTCTTC	CASSTGTAYNEQFF
TRBJ2-7	NA	TRBV11-3	NA	TGTGCCAGCAGCTCAGGGTTCTCCTACGAGCAGTACTTC	CASSSGFSYEQYF
TRBJ1-2	TRBD1	TRBV7-9	NA	TGTGCCAGCAGCTGGACAGGGGGCTGGGGGTATGGCTACACCTTC	CASSWTGGWGYGYTF
TRBJ2-3	TRBD2	TRBV2	NA	TGTGCCAGCAGTACCGGGACTAGCGGGAGCATGGATACGCAGTATTTT	CASSTGTSGSMDTQYF
TRBJ2-7	TRBD1	TRBV9	NA	TGTGCCAGCAGCGTAGGGGGACAGGGCCTTACCTACGAGCAGTACTTC	CASSVGGQGLTYEQYF
TRBJ1-2	NA	TRBV5-4	few	TGTGCCAGCAGCACTCCTCATCAGGGACTCAGCTATGGCTACACCTTC	CASSTPHQGLSYGYTF
TRBJ1-2	NA	TRBV7-9	NA	TGTTCCAGCAGCTTAAACACTAACTATGGCTACACCTTC	CSSSLNTNYGYTF
TRBJ1-3	NA	TRBV13	NA	TGTGCCAGCAGGTCTGTGTCAGGTTACTCTGGAAACACCATATATTTT	CASRSVSGYSGNTIYF
TRBJ2-7	TRBD1	TRBV7-9	few	TGTGCCAGCAGCTCGACAGGGGGATATGAGCAGTACTTC	CASSSTGGYEQYF
TRBJ2-3	NA	TRBV9	NA	TGTGCCAGCAGCGTAAACGGGGTGAACACAGATACGCAGTATTTT	CASSVNGVNTDTQYF
TRBJ2-1	TRBD2	TRBV11-2	few	TGTGCCAGCAGCTTAGCTAGCGGGATCGAGCAGTTCTTC	CASSLASGIEQFF
TRBJ1-1	TRBD1	TRBV7-2	NA	TGTGCCAGCAGCCCAAGGGTCATAACAGGGGGGAACACTGAAGCTTTCTTT	CASSPRVITGGNTEAFF
TRBJ2-1	NA	TRBV7-3	NA	TGTGCCAGCAGCTTAATTCCGGGATACAATGAGCAGTTCTTC	CASSLIPGYNEQFF
TRBJ2-5	TRBD1	TRBV4-1	NA	TGCGCCAGCAGCCAGACAGGGGTGGAGACCCAGTACTTC	CASSQTGVETQYF
TRBJ2-7	TRBD1	TRBV6-4	NA	TGTGCCAGCAGTGACTTATTGACAGGGGAGAAGAGGTACGAGCAGTACTTC	CASSDLLTGEKRYEQYF
TRBJ1-5	NA	TRBV6-6	NA	TGTGCCAGCAGTTACGCGGAGGGTCAGCCCCAGCATTTT	CASSYAEGQPQHF
TRBJ2-7	TRBD1	TRBV10-3	NA	TGTGCCATGGCTGTAGGGGGCGAGTTGGTCGAGCAGTACTTC	CAMAVGGELVEQYF
TRBJ2-1	TRBD2	TRBV2	NA	TGTGCCAGCAGTGCGGAACTAGCGGGGAATGAGCAGTTCTTC	CASSAELAGNEQFF
TRBJ2-7	NA	TRBV19	NA	TGTGCCACCCGAAATACGGGAGTGGATGAGCAGTACTTC	CATRNTGVDEQYF
TRBJ2-7	TRBD2	TRBV4-1	NA	TGCGCCAGCAGCCAAGGGAAGCGGGAGGGTTACGAGCAGTACTTC	CASSQGKREGYEQYF
TRBJ2-3	NA	TRBV12-5	few	TGTGCTAGTGGTTTGGTGTACCAGGGCGGCGATACGCAGTATTTT	CASGLVYQGGDTQYF
TRBJ1-3	NA	TRBV5-4	NA	TGTGCCAGCAGCTCGACAGTTGACAGCTCTGGAAACACCATATATTTT	CASSSTVDSSGNTIYF
TRBJ1-5	TRBD1	TRBV7-2	NA	TGTGCCAGCAGCGAACAGGGGGCGGGAAGCAATCAGCCCCAGCATTTT	CASSEQGAGSNQPQHF